The clone carrying this T cell receptor beta chain was observed many times. The antigen remains unidentified. By flow cytometry, patients selected for sequencing had shown an expansion of CD8+CD57+ cells. The cohort consisted entirely of patients having severe acquired aplastic anemia. Blood sampling was performed on the patients, and none of them had received therapy by then. The CDR3 contains 13 residues. Germline assignment: CDR1 SGHDT and CDR2 YYEEEE. Deletions cut 1 base from V and 9 bases from J, with 8 bases between. The data were obtained in a study of CD8+CD57+ T cells in acquired aplastic anemia. General observations from the study: The number of CD8+ CDR3 sequences shared by patients and controls was under 35. Patients and controls had CD8+ Simpson's diversity values that were not significantly distinct.

TCR beta VDJ and CDR3 profiling used genomic DNA as template. TCRdb re-analysed the reads in MiXCR, keeping a single row per CDR3 protein. The repertoire consists of approximately 150,000 distinct CDR3 sequences, with 40% to 50% occurring once and the leading ten covering 0.85% to 1.2%. The receptor's source is a human donor with aplastic anemia. Source material: sorted CD4+, CD8+, or CD8+CD57+ T cells (not recorded which) from PBMCs. The chain links TRBV5-6 to TRBJ1-6, with D unclear. The CDR3 region is CASSLQGSSPLHF. The CDR3 DNA reads TGTGCCAGCAGCTTGCAAGGAAGTTCACCCCTCCACTTT.